The sequence of this TCR beta chain was determined in a study of beta chain features in type 1 diabetes. The whole isolated RNA underwent reverse transcription, so sequencing captured expressed TCRB transcripts. Produced via immunoSEQ multiplex PCR; TCRdb's table is partial and in-frame only. This sample yields 350,000 to 450,000 clones, of which roughly 12% are seen a single time; 0.0095% to 0.012% belongs to the top ten. The study, taken as a whole, reports: Among patients with Type 1 diabetes, TCRB CDR3s were moderately but significantly shorter in every one of the four CD4+ subsets.

V was clipped by 4 bases and J by 1 base; unmatched bases: 2. Per germline, CDR1 KGHSH and CDR2 LQKENI. CDR3 length: 15 residues. Points on this clone: What it binds is unknown.

The source of this sequence is a woman aged 18 to 35 with type 1 diabetes. The gene calls are TRBV18 and TRBJ2-2; 8 bases are shared with TRBD1. What was sequenced was naive CD4+ T cells from blood. CDR3 DNA sequence: TGTGCCAGCTCACAAGGACAGGGGAACACCGGGGAGCTGTTTTTT. Residues: CASSQGQGNTGELFF.